This T cell receptor (beta chain) originates from a study of cytomegalovirus exposure and HLA in healthy donors. General observations from the study: Productive rates of about 90% or about 30% were seen for most TCR beta V segments in an earlier analysis.

The CDR3 totals 14 residues. Germline CDR1 reads MGHRA; CDR2 reads YSYEKL. Trimming pared 3 bases from V and 2 bases from J, leaving 7 bases between. In regard to this clone: Its antigen is unknown.

PCR employed 60 Vbeta and 13 Jbeta primers. Libraries were prepared by immunoSEQ multiplex PCR; TCRdb keeps only in-frame clonotypes and omits some of them. The sample has some 180,000 clones, around 90% seen once; the top ten hold approximately 0.98%. Source material: PBMCs. The sequence derives from a boy aged 2 to 9 in good health and CMV-seronegative. The chain couples TRBV4-1 to TRBJ2-2, with D hard to call. CDR3 residues: CASSQFKNTGELFF. The DNA for the CDR3 is TGCGCCAGCAGCCAGTTTAAAAACACCGGGGAGCTGTTTTTT.